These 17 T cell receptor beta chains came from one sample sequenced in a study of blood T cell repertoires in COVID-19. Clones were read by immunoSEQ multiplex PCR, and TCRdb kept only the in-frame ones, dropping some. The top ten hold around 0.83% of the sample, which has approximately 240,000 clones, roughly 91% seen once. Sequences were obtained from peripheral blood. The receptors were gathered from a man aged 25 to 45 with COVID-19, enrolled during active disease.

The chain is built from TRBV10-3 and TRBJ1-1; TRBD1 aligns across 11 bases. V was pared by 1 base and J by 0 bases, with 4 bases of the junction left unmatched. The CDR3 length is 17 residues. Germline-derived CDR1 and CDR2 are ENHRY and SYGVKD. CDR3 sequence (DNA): TGTGCCATCAGTGAGTTGGGGACAGGGGGGATGAACACTGAAGCTTTCTTT. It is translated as CAISELGTGGMNTEAFF.

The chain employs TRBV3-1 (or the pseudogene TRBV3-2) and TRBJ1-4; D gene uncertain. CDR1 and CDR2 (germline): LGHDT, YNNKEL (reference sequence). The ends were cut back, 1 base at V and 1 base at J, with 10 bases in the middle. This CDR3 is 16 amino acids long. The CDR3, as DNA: TGTGCCAGCAGCCAAGTGTCCGCCGGAACTAATGAAAAACTGTTTTTT. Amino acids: CASSQVSAGTNEKLFF.

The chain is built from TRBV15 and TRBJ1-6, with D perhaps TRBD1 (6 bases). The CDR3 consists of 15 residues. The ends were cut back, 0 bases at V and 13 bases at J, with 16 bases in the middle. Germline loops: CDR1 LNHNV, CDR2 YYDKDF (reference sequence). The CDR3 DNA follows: TGTGCCACCAGCAGAGATGGACAGTGGGGGTTTCCCCTCCACTTT. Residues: CATSRDGQWGFPLHF.

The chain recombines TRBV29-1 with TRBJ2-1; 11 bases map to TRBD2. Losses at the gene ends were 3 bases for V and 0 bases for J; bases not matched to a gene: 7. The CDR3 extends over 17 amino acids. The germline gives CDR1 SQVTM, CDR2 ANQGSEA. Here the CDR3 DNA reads TGCAGCGTTGAGGGACTAGCGGTCCCGAGCTCCTACAATGAGCAGTTCTTC. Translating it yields CSVEGLAVPSSYNEQFF.

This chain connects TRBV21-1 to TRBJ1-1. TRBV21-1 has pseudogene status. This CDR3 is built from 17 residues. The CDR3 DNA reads TGTGCCAGCAGCATACGAGACGGTAACAGGGAGGGCACTGAAGCTTTCTTT. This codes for CASSIRDGNREGTEAFF.

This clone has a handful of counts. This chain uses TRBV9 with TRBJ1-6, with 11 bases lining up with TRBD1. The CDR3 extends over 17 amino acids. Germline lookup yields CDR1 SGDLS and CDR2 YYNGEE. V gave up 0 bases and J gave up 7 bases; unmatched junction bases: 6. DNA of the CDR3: TGTGCCAGCAGCGTAGGTGGACAGGGGGCCCGAAATTCACCCCTCCACTTT. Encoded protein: CASSVGGQGARNSPLHF.

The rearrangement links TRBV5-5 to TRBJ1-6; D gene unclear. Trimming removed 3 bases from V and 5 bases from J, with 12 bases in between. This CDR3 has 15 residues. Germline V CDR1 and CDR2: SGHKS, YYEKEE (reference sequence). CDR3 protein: CASSSQNTHNSPLHF. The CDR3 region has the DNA TGTGCCAGCAGCTCCCAGAACACCCATAATTCACCCCTCCACTTT.

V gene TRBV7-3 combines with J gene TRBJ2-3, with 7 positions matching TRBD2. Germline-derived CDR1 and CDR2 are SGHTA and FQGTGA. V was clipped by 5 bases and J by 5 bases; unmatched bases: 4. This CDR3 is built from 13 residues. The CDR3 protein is CASSPGGGDTQYF. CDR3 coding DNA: TGTGCCAGCAGCCCTGGGGGGGGAGATACGCAGTATTTT.

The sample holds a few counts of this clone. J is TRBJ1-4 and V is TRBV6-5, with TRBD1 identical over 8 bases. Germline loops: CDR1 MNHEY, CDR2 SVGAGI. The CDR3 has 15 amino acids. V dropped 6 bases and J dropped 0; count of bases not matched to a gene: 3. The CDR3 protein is CASSSQGATNEKLFF. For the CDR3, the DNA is TGTGCCAGCAGCTCACAGGGGGCAACTAATGAAAAACTGTTTTTT.

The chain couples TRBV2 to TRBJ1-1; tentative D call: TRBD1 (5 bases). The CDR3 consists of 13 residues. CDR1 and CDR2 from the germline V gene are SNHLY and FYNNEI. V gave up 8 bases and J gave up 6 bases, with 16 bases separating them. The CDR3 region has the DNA TGTGCCAGCGTGAGCGAAGGGGTAGCTGAAGCTTTCTTT. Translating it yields CASVSEGVAEAFF.

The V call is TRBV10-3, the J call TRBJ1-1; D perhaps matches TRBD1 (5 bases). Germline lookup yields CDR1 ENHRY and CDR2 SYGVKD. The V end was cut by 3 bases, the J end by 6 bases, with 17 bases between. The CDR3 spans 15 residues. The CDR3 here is CAISEQKGRGAEAFF. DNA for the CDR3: TGTGCCATCAGTGAACAAAAAGGGAGGGGAGCTGAAGCTTTCTTT.

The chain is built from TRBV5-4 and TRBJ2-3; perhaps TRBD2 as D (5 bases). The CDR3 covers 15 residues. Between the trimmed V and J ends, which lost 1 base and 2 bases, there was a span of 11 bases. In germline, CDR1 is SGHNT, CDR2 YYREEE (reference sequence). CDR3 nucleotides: TGTGCCAGCAGCTTGACTAGGTCAAACACAGATACGCAGTATTTT. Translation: CASSLTRSNTDTQYF.

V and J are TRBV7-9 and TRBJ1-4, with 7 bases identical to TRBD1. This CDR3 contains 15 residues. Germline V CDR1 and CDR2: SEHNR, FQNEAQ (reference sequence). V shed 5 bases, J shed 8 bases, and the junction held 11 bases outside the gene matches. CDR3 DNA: TGTGCCAGCAGCCGGACGACAGGGACCTCGGAAAAACTGTTTTTT. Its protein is CASSRTTGTSEKLFF.

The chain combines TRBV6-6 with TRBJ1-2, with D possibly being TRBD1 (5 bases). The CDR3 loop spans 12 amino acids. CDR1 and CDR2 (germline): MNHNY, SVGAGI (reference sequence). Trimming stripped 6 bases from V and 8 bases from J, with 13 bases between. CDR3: CASSQDSTGYTF. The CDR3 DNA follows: TGTGCCAGCAGCCAAGACAGTACGGGCTACACCTTC.

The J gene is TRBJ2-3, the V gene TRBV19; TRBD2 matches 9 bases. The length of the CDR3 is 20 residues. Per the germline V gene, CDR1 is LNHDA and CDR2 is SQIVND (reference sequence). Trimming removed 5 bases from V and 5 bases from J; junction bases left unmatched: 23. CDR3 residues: CASSSQGTERYGTSRDTQYF. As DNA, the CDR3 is TGTGCCAGTAGTTCACAGGGGACAGAACGGTACGGGACTAGCCGAGATACGCAGTATTTT.

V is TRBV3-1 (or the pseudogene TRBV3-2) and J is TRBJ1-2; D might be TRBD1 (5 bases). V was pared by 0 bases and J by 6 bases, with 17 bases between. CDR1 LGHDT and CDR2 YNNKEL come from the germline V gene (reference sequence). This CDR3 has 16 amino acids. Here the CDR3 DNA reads TGTGCCAGCAGCCAAGAATACCTGTCAGGGTCGGATGGCTACACCTTC. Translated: CASSQEYLSGSDGYTF.

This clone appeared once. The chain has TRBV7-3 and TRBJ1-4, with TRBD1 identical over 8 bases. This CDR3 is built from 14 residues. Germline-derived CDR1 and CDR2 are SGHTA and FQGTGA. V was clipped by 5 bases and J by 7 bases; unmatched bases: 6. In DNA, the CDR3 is TGTGCCAGCAGCCGCGGACAGGGCGGTGAAAAACTGTTTTTT. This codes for CASSRGQGGEKLFF. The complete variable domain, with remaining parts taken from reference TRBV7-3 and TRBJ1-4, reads GAGVSQTPSNKVTEKGKYVELRCDPISGHTALYWYRQSLGQGPEFLIYFQGTGAADDSGLPNDRFFAVRPEGSVSTLKIQRTERGDSAVYLCASSRGQGGEKLFFGSGTQLSVL.